These 27 T cell receptor beta chains came from one sample sequenced in a study of cytomegalovirus exposure and HLA in healthy donors. The study ran its PCR with 60 Vbeta and 13 Jbeta primers. Libraries were prepared by immunoSEQ multiplex PCR; TCRdb keeps only in-frame clonotypes and omits some of them. The sample has roughly 100,000 clones, around 70% seen once. Sequencing input: PBMCs. Receptors were obtained from a boy aged 5-17 years in good health and CMV-seronegative.

This clone was counted a few times. V gene TRBV7-6 combines with J gene TRBJ1-4; TRBD1 matches at 9 bases. The V gene end was trimmed by 5 bases and the J gene end by 6 bases; junction bases not matched to a gene: 10. Germline V gene data show CDR1 as SGHVS and CDR2 as FNYEAQ. The CDR3 has 16 residues. For the CDR3, the DNA is TGTGCCAGCAGCCCAAGGGCGGGACAGGGAGATGAAAAACTGTTTTTT. Translation: CASSPRAGQGDEKLFF. Full variable domain (missing parts from reference TRBV7-6 and TRBJ1-4): GAGVSQSPRYKVTKRGQDVALRCDPISGHVSLYWYRQALGQGPEFLTYFNYEAQQDKSGLPNDRFSAERPEGSISTLTIQRTEQRDSAMYRCASSPRAGQGDEKLFFGSGTQLSVL.

The CDR3 DNA reads as TGCGCCAGCAGCGGGGGACAGCCGGGGACTGAAGCTTTCTTT. Translating gives CASSGGQPGTEAFF. This chain connects TRBV5-1 to TRBJ1-1; 7 bases are shared with TRBD1. This CDR3 contains 14 residues. V shed 4 bases and J 5 bases; nucleotides not matched to a gene: 8. CDR1 is SGHRS and CDR2 is YFSETQ in the germline V gene. Full variable domain (remainder filled in from reference TRBV5-1 and TRBJ1-1): KAGVTQTPRYLIKTRGQQVTLSCSPISGHRSVSWYQQTPGQGLQFLFEYFSETQRNKGNFPGRFSGRQFSNSRSEMNVSTLELGDSALYLCASSGGQPGTEAFFGQGTRLTVV.

The chain is built from TRBV7-8 and TRBJ2-2; a weak D match, TRBD2 (6 bases). In germline, CDR1 is SGHVS, CDR2 FQNEAQ. With 4 bases removed from V and 6 bases from J, the gap between germline ends came to 15 bases. The CDR3 extends over 15 amino acids. The CDR3 spells CASSSSGGFAGELFF. CDR3 in DNA: TGTGCCAGCAGCTCTAGTGGGGGGTTCGCCGGGGAGCTGTTTTTT.

The rearrangement uses TRBV28 and TRBJ2-2; D remains unclear. V dropped 2 bases and J dropped 3 bases, with 4 bases sitting between them. The V gene's germline CDR1 is MDHEN and CDR2 SYDVKM. This CDR3 comprises 13 residues. CDR3 sequence (DNA): TGTGCCAGCAGTTTACTAGACACCGGGGAGCTGTTTTTT. Translating it yields CASSLLDTGELFF. Full variable domain (rest looked up from reference TRBV28 and TRBJ2-2): DVKVTQSSRYLVKRTGEKVFLECVQDMDHENMFWYRQDPGLGLRLIYFSYDVKMKEKGDIPEGYSVSREKKERFSLILESASTNQTSMYLCASSLLDTGELFFGEGSRLTVL.

On this clone itself: This sample includes further DNA sequences coding for the same CDR3. The V gene is TRBV9, the J gene TRBJ1-1, with a possible D match to TRBD1 (5 bases). The CDR3 spans 14 residues. The germline V and J ends were trimmed by 0 bases and 2 bases, with 8 bases remaining between them. In germline, CDR1 is SGDLS, CDR2 YYNGEE. CDR3 region: CASSVGQGNTEAFF. The CDR3 DNA follows: TGTGCCAGCAGCGTAGGGCAGGGAAACACTGAAGCTTTCTTT.

The rearrangement joins TRBV5-1 to TRBJ2-7; TRBD1 matches at 8 bases. J was trimmed by 3 bases and V by 3 bases; bases with no gene match: 8. The CDR3 is 15 amino acids. CDR1 and CDR2 (germline): SGHRS, YFSETQ. CDR3 DNA sequence: TGCGCCAGCAGCTCTTCTCGACAGGGGTTCTACGAGCAGTACTTC. It encodes CASSSSRQGFYEQYF. The full variable domain, rest sourced from reference TRBV5-1 and TRBJ2-7, is KAGVTQTPRYLIKTRGQQVTLSCSPISGHRSVSWYQQTPGQGLQFLFEYFSETQRNKGNFPGRFSGRQFSNSRSEMNVSTLELGDSALYLCASSSSRQGFYEQYFGPGTRLTVT.

V is TRBV4-1 and J is TRBJ2-7; TRBD1 agrees at 7 bases. CDR3 length equals 15 residues. CDR1 and CDR2 from the germline V gene are MGHRA and YSYEKL. Germline trimming cut 4 bases from V and 0 bases from J; bases unmatched to any gene: 6. The CDR3 DNA is TGCGCCAGCAGCCGCCAGGGACAGACCTCCTACGAGCAGTACTTC. Translated, it gives CASSRQGQTSYEQYF.

The chain joins TRBV5-4 to TRBJ2-2; 12 nucleotides match TRBD2. The CDR3 is made up of 19 amino acids. V lost 0 bases to trimming and J lost 7 bases; unmatched junction nucleotides: 13. Germline assignment: CDR1 SGHNT and CDR2 YYREEE (reference sequence). The CDR3 DNA is TGTGCCAGCAGCTTGGGGGCTAGCGGGAGGGCCGCGTTATACGGGGAGCTGTTTTTT. Its translation: CASSLGASGRAALYGELFF. The variable domain in full, completed from reference TRBV5-4 and TRBJ2-2, reads ETGVTQSPTHLIKTRGQQVTLRCSSQSGHNTVSWYQQALGQGPQFIFQYYREEENGRGNFPPRFSGLQFPNYSSELNVNALELDDSALYLCASSLGASGRAALYGELFFGEGSRLTVL.

The chain has TRBV11-2 and TRBJ2-7; a possible D gene is TRBD1 (6 bases). Germline-derived CDR1 and CDR2 are SGHAT and FQNNGV. The V end was cut by 5 bases, the J end by 6 bases, with 17 bases between. This CDR3 region has 14 residues. The CDR3 region has the DNA TGTGCCAGCAGCCGACGGTTACAGGGATCCGAGCAGTACTTC. Amino acids: CASSRRLQGSEQYF.

This clone showed up just a few times. The chain couples TRBV21-1 to TRBJ2-7; TRBD1 reflects the table's D call only, with no check against the DNA. TRBV21-1 is annotated as a pseudogene. This CDR3 has 15 amino acids. Written as DNA, the CDR3 is TGTGCCAGCAGCCCCAGGACAGTGAGCTCCTACGAGCAGTACTTC. The encoded protein is CASSPRTVSSYEQYF.

This clone has just a few counts. The rearrangement links TRBV6-5 to TRBJ2-1; 9 bases align to TRBD1. This CDR3 region has 13 residues. Trimming removed 7 bases from V and 6 bases from J; junction bases left unmatched: 4. CDR1 is MNHEY and CDR2 is SVGAGI in the germline V gene. The CDR3 is CASTMTGGNEQFF. In DNA, the CDR3 is TGTGCCAGCACCATGACAGGGGGCAATGAGCAGTTCTTC.

The chain employs TRBV30 and TRBJ1-1; possible D gene TRBD1, 6 bases. CDR1 GTSNPN and CDR2 SVGIG come from the germline V gene (reference sequence). Between the trimmed V and J ends, which lost 8 bases and 1 base, there was a span of 23 bases. The CDR3 is made up of 16 amino acids. This CDR3 is CAGRNREGGRNTEAFF. Here the CDR3 DNA reads TGTGCCGGACGAAACCGGGAGGGGGGGAGGAACACTGAAGCTTTCTTT.

The chain carries TRBV6-4 and TRBJ2-1; 7 nucleotides align to TRBD2. This CDR3 region has 13 residues. V gave up 7 bases and J gave up 7 bases; unmatched junction bases: 7. Per the germline V gene, CDR1 is MRHNA and CDR2 is SNTAGT. The CDR3 sequence is CASIRLAVNEQFF. CDR3 bases: TGTGCCAGCATCAGACTAGCTGTAAATGAGCAGTTCTTC.

V gene TRBV7-3 combines with J gene TRBJ1-1; 10 nucleotides line up with TRBD1. The length of the CDR3 is 17 residues. V dropped 5 bases and J dropped 6; count of bases not matched to a gene: 15. CDR1 is SGHTA, CDR2 FQGTGA, per germline. In nucleotides, the CDR3 is TGTGCCAGCAGCCCGCCGAGCCCGGACAGGGGGAGATCTGAAGCTTTCTTT. Amino acids: CASSPPSPDRGRSEAFF.

This clone was detected only a few times. V and J are TRBV10-3 and TRBJ1-3, with TRBD1 identical over 8 bases. Looked up from germline, CDR1 is ENHRY and CDR2 is SYGVKD. The V gene end was trimmed by 1 base and the J gene end by 5 bases; junction bases not matched to a gene: 4. This CDR3 contains 15 residues. The CDR3 sequence is CAISEFAGGRNTIYF. CDR3 DNA: TGTGCCATCAGTGAGTTCGCAGGGGGCCGAAACACCATATATTTT.

This CDR3 reads CASSGGGRVYGYTF. Written as DNA, the CDR3 is TGTGCCAGCAGTGGGGGGGGGCGCGTCTATGGCTACACCTTC. J is TRBJ1-2 and V is TRBV9; TRBD1 might be the D (6 bases). Trimming left V 5 bases short and J 4 bases short, with 15 bases between. CDR3 size: 14 residues. Germline lookup yields CDR1 SGDLS and CDR2 YYNGEE.

Points on this clone: At one end the junction does not follow the germline gene, possibly because of a read error. The chain is built from TRBV2 and TRBJ1-2, with D possibly matching TRBD1 (6 bases). From germline, CDR1 is SNHLY and CDR2 FYNNEI. The CDR3 spans 15 residues. CDR3 sequence: CASSEDRIYGYGYTF. DNA for the CDR3: TGTGCCAGCAGCGAAGACAGGATTTATGGCTATGGCTACACCTTC. The variable domain in full, with the rest retrieved from reference TRBV2 and TRBJ1-2, is EPEVTQTPSHQVTQMGQEVILRCVPISNHLYFYWYRQILGQKVEFLVSFYNNEISEKSEIFDDQFSVERPDGSNFTLKIRSTKLEDSAMYFCASSEDRIYGYGYTFGSGTRLTVV.

Points on this clone: The CDR3 carries no conserved terminal phenylalanine or tryptophan, so it likely arises from a read error. The J gene is TRBJ2-3, the V gene TRBV7-8; 10 bases line up with TRBD2. V shed 6 bases and J 1 base; nucleotides not matched to a gene: 7. This CDR3 region has 16 residues. Germline CDR1 reads SGHVS; CDR2 reads FQNEAQ. CDR3 coding DNA: TGTGCCAGCAGAGCGGGGGGGCTCTTGGGCACAGATACGCAGTATGTT. Protein product: CASRAGGLLGTDTQYV.

The chain couples TRBV5-4 to TRBJ1-3; the D gene is possibly TRBD1 (5 bases). The CDR3 loop spans 16 amino acids. V was cut by 4 bases and J by 0 bases, with 14 bases left in between. Germline assignment: CDR1 SGHNT and CDR2 YYREEE (reference sequence). The CDR3 loop reads CASSPGTSHSGNTIYF. The CDR3 DNA reads TGTGCCAGCAGCCCCGGGACTTCCCACTCTGGAAACACCATATATTTT.

The chain joins TRBV27 to TRBJ2-5, with no clear D. Germline V gives CDR1 MNHEY, CDR2 SMNVEV (reference sequence). This CDR3 is 14 amino acids long. V lost 0 bases to trimming and J lost 0 bases, with 5 bases between them. CDR3 protein: CASSLSPNQETQYF. The CDR3 DNA follows: TGTGCCAGCAGTTTATCCCCAAACCAAGAGACCCAGTACTTC.

This chain joins TRBV7-8 and TRBJ2-7, with D hard to call. Looked up from germline, CDR1 is SGHVS and CDR2 is FQNEAQ. CDR3 length equals 14 residues. Trimming pared 8 bases from V and 0 bases from J, leaving 14 bases between. Here the CDR3 DNA reads TGTGCCAGCGTGGCCTTATTAAGCTCCTACGAGCAGTACTTC. It translates to CASVALLSSYEQYF.

The V call is TRBV27, the J call TRBJ1-2, with D possibly matching TRBD1 (5 bases). CDR1 is MNHEY and CDR2 is SMNVEV in the germline V gene (reference sequence). This CDR3 comprises 14 residues. Trimming shortened V by 6 bases and J by 7 bases, and 18 bases separated the two germline ends. The CDR3: CASSQGRVRGGYTF. CDR3 DNA: TGTGCCAGCAGCCAAGGCAGGGTTAGAGGTGGCTACACCTTC.

The chain recombines TRBV25-1 with TRBJ2-5; 12 nucleotides agree with TRBD1. The CDR3 is 15 residues long. The germline CDR1 and CDR2 sequences are MGHDK and SYGVNS. Germline trimming cut 9 bases from V and 6 bases from J; bases unmatched to any gene: 11. CDR3 nucleotide sequence: TGTGCCAGAACCCAGGGGACAGGGGGCAGGAAGACCCAGTACTTC. It translates to CARTQGTGGRKTQYF.

This clone was seen only a few times. A single base is all that separates this from a far larger clone, so a read error is likely. The missing conserved phenylalanine or tryptophan at the end of this CDR3 makes a read error likely. The V call is TRBV13, the J call TRBJ1-1; 7 bases fit TRBD1. J gave up 3 bases and V 0 bases, and 1 base lay outside the gene matches. The CDR3 length is 14 residues. Germline lookup yields CDR1 PRHDT and CDR2 FYEKMQ (reference sequence). In DNA, the CDR3 is TGTGCCAGCAGCTTAGGGACAGGGCACACTGAAGCTTTCGTT. This encodes CASSLGTGHTEAFV.

The V gene is TRBV30, the J gene TRBJ1-1; D unclear. Trimming pared 1 base from V and 0 bases from J, leaving 12 bases between. From germline, CDR1 is GTSNPN and CDR2 SVGIG (reference sequence). This CDR3 contains 15 residues. The CDR3 nucleotides are TGTGCCTGGAGTGGATGGGCGGGCTTGAACACTGAAGCTTTCTTT. The encoded protein is CAWSGWAGLNTEAFF.

The V and J genes are TRBV6-1 and TRBJ1-2; D is perhaps TRBD1 (5 bases). CDR3 length equals 16 residues. The V end was cut by 1 base, the J end by 7 bases, with 19 bases between. In germline, CDR1 is MNHNS, CDR2 SASEGT. This CDR3 is CASSEVGIRGWGGYTF. The CDR3 DNA reads TGTGCCAGCAGTGAAGTGGGTATAAGGGGCTGGGGTGGCTACACCTTC.

The chain is built from TRBV5-4 and TRBJ2-5; the D gene is possibly TRBD2 (5 bases). V was pared by 0 bases and J by 2 bases, with 14 bases between. This CDR3 contains 16 residues. Looked up from germline, CDR1 is SGHNT and CDR2 is YYREEE (reference sequence). The CDR3 here is CASSLETSFDQETQYF. The CDR3 nucleotides are TGTGCCAGCAGCTTGGAAACTAGTTTTGATCAAGAGACCCAGTACTTC. The variable domain in full, completed from reference TRBV5-4 and TRBJ2-5, reads ETGVTQSPTHLIKTRGQQVTLRCSSQSGHNTVSWYQQALGQGPQFIFQYYREEENGRGNFPPRFSGLQFPNYSSELNVNALELDDSALYLCASSLETSFDQETQYFGPGTRLLVL.